The 22 T cell receptor beta chains below come from one sample, sequenced in a study of T cells after posttransplantation cyclophosphamide. Cells defined as naive were viable CD3+CD4+ or CD3+CD8+ and CCR7+CD45RA+CD45RO-CD95-CD27+CD28+. The data were produced by immunoSEQ multiplex PCR, yet TCRdb's version contains in-frame clones alone and is incomplete. The sample includes about 16,000 clones, 94% of them seen just once. Sequencing was done on a sample of naive CD4+ T cells sorted from blood. These receptors were obtained from a woman between 45 and 60 years old in good health and a related stem cell transplant donor.

The chain is built from TRBV7-3 and TRBJ2-1; D unclear. CDR3 length: 15 amino acids. CDR1 is SGHTA, CDR2 FQGTGA, per germline. V was trimmed by 5 bases and J by 5 bases, leaving 16 bases between them. The chain's CDR3 is CASSPRVELNNEQFF. CDR3 in DNA: TGTGCCAGCAGCCCCCGGGTCGAACTTAACAATGAGCAGTTCTTC.

The chain couples TRBV7-2 to TRBJ1-1, with TRBD1 as a possible D gene (5 bases). V was clipped by 3 bases and J by 2 bases, with 7 bases between them. The length of the CDR3 is 13 residues. The germline V gene encodes CDR1 SGHTA and CDR2 FQGNSA. The CDR3 here is CASSLTVNTEAFF. The CDR3 DNA reads TGTGCCAGCAGCTTGACAGTAAACACTGAAGCTTTCTTT.

The chain combines TRBV2 with TRBJ1-1; maybe TRBD1 (5 bases). The germline V and J ends were trimmed by 9 bases and 4 bases, with 15 bases remaining between them. Germline V gives CDR1 SNHLY, CDR2 FYNNEI. The CDR3 totals 13 residues. The chain's CDR3 is CARRGGGRTEAFF. The CDR3 DNA follows: TGTGCCAGACGGGGGGGAGGGCGCACTGAAGCTTTCTTT.

This clone is a singleton in its sample. The rearrangement uses TRBV7-2 and TRBJ2-2; the D is unclear. The length of the CDR3 is 16 residues. CDR1 is SGHTA and CDR2 is FQGNSA in the germline V gene. Trimming shortened V by 3 bases and J by 0 bases, and 11 bases separated the two germline ends. DNA for the CDR3: TGTGCCAGCAGCTTGGGTAGCCTCGCGAACACCGGGGAGCTGTTTTTT. Translated: CASSLGSLANTGELFF.

The genes are TRBV11-2 and TRBJ2-1; 10 positions match TRBD2. V lost 5 bases to trimming and J lost 7 bases; unmatched junction nucleotides: 20. Germline CDR1 is SGHAT and CDR2 is FQNNGV. This CDR3 has 19 amino acids. CDR3 residues: CASSLLLGPSGRVVNEQFF. The CDR3 nucleotides read TGTGCCAGCAGCCTCCTACTTGGGCCTAGCGGGAGAGTGGTAAATGAGCAGTTCTTC.

V gene TRBV2 combines with J gene TRBJ2-7; TRBD1 matches at 8 bases. Germline V gene sequence: CDR1 SNHLY, CDR2 FYNNEI. The length of the CDR3 is 13 residues. V trimming: 4 bases; J trimming: 3 bases; junction bases outside the gene matches: 2. For the CDR3, the DNA is TGTGCCAGCAGTGCGGACAGGGACTACGAGCAGTACTTC. Translated: CASSADRDYEQYF.

The gene calls are TRBV6-1 and TRBJ1-5; possible D gene TRBD1, 5 bases. Germline CDR1 and CDR2: MNHNS and SASEGT. There are 15 residues in the CDR3. Trimming cost V 4 bases and J 1 base, with 11 bases left between them. CDR3 residues: CASSGDFGSNQPQHF. In nucleotides, the CDR3 is TGTGCCAGCAGTGGGGACTTCGGGAGCAATCAGCCCCAGCATTTT.

The CDR3 DNA follows: TGTGCCAGCAGTTACCGGTCTAGCGGGACCTACAATGAGCAGTTCTTC. Translation gives CASSYRSSGTYNEQFF. The V call is TRBV6-5, the J call TRBJ2-1, with 9 positions matching TRBD2. The V and J ends lost 2 bases and 2 bases, in that order; junction bases with no gene match: 4. The length of the CDR3 is 16 residues. The V gene's germline CDR1 is MNHEY and CDR2 SVGAGI.

This chain uses TRBV18 with TRBJ2-7; D is uncertain. The V end was cut by 3 bases, the J end by 4 bases, with 22 bases between. In germline, CDR1 is KGHSH, CDR2 LQKENI. This CDR3 is built from 17 residues. This chain's CDR3 is CASSPTGALHVLYEQYF. The CDR3 nucleotides read TGTGCCAGCTCACCGACCGGAGCGCTTCATGTACTTTACGAGCAGTACTTC.

This chain joins TRBV2 and TRBJ1-1; the match to TRBD1 covers 9 bases. This CDR3 is 15 amino acids long. The J segment lost 4 bases and the V segment lost 7 bases, leaving 10 bases of the junction unmatched. Germline V lookup: CDR1 SNHLY, CDR2 FYNNEI. The chain's CDR3 is CASIPSRDRATEAFF. The CDR3 DNA follows: TGTGCCAGCATTCCGTCCCGGGACAGGGCCACTGAAGCTTTCTTT.

The chain links TRBV28 to TRBJ2-1, with D possibly TRBD1 on 5 matching bases. Trimming removed 7 bases from V and 5 bases from J, with 18 bases in between. This CDR3 has 15 residues. Looked up from germline, CDR1 is MDHEN and CDR2 is SYDVKM. The CDR3 region has the DNA TGTGCCAGCAAACCAACAGGCGCCGTCCACAATGAGCAGTTCTTC. Translating it yields CASKPTGAVHNEQFF.

The V gene is TRBV27, the J gene TRBJ1-1; 10 bases agree with TRBD1. Germline assignment: CDR1 MNHEY and CDR2 SMNVEV (reference sequence). The CDR3 sequence is 16 residues long. The V gene end was trimmed by 5 bases and the J gene end by 6 bases; junction bases not matched to a gene: 12. The CDR3 loop is CASSIDRGLEGAEAFF. DNA of the CDR3: TGTGCCAGCAGTATAGACAGGGGGCTGGAAGGCGCTGAAGCTTTCTTT.

J is TRBJ2-1 and V is TRBV7-3; the D gene is possibly TRBD1 (6 bases). With 5 bases removed from V and 2 bases from J, the gap between germline ends came to 13 bases. CDR3 length equals 15 residues. Per the germline V gene, CDR1 is SGHTA and CDR2 is FQGTGA. The CDR3 DNA sequence: TGTGCCAGCAGCCTACTCAGGGGACCCTACAATGAGCAGTTCTTC. It yields the protein CASSLLRGPYNEQFF. Looking up the rest from reference TRBV7-3 and TRBJ2-1 gives the full variable domain: GAGVSQTPSNKVTEKGKYVELRCDPISGHTALYWYRQSLGQGPEFLIYFQGTGAADDSGLPNDRFFAVRPEGSVSTLKIQRTERGDSAVYLCASSLLRGPYNEQFFGPGTRLTVL.

This clone was detected only once. The chain combines TRBV30 with TRBJ2-7; D call uncertain. CDR1 and CDR2 (germline): GTSNPN, SVGIG (reference sequence). The V end lost 0 bases, the J end lost 2 bases, and 11 bases lay between the germline ends. This CDR3 is 14 amino acids long. Here the CDR3 reads CAWSVRVETYEQYF. Written as DNA, the CDR3 is TGTGCCTGGAGTGTACGGGTAGAGACCTACGAGCAGTACTTC. Complete variable domain (other parts from reference TRBV30 and TRBJ2-7): SQTIHQWPATLVQPVGSPLSLECTVEGTSNPNLYWYRQAAGRGLQLLFYSVGIGQISSEVPQNLSASRPQDRQFILSSKKLLLSDSGFYLCAWSVRVETYEQYFGPGTRLTVT.

The chain uses TRBV18 and TRBJ2-1; no firm D call. Per germline, CDR1 KGHSH and CDR2 LQKENI. CDR3 size: 12 residues. V was cut by 0 bases and J by 12 bases, with 9 bases left in between. CDR3 nucleotide sequence: TGTGCCAGCTCACCACCTAGGCCAGGGCAGTTCTTC. Translation: CASSPPRPGQFF.

The chain couples TRBV7-6 to TRBJ2-7; D is perhaps TRBD2 (6 bases). Trimming took off 1 base at V and 3 bases at J, with 10 bases between the two ends. The CDR3 is 14 residues long. CDR1 and CDR2 (germline): SGHVS, FNYEAQ. The CDR3 bases are TGTGCCAGCAGCTTAGGCGGGAATTTCTACGAGCAGTACTTC. It codes for CASSLGGNFYEQYF. Full variable domain (rest looked up from reference TRBV7-6 and TRBJ2-7): GAGVSQSPRYKVTKRGQDVALRCDPISGHVSLYWYRQALGQGPEFLTYFNYEAQQDKSGLPNDRFSAERPEGSISTLTIQRTEQRDSAMYRCASSLGGNFYEQYFGPGTRLTVT.

J is TRBJ1-1 and V is TRBV18; D remains unclear. This CDR3 has 14 residues. Per the germline V gene, CDR1 is KGHSH and CDR2 is LQKENI. V lost 0 bases, J lost 4 bases, and 9 bases lay in between. CDR3 DNA sequence: TGTGCCAGCTCACCACCGGGAGAGGGCACTGAAGCTTTCTTT. Protein sequence: CASSPPGEGTEAFF.

The V and J genes are TRBV6-5 and TRBJ2-5, with 7 positions matching TRBD2. The V gene end was trimmed by 6 bases and the J gene end by 5 bases; junction bases not matched to a gene: 12. The germline gives CDR1 MNHEY, CDR2 SVGAGI. The CDR3 spans 15 residues. As DNA, the CDR3 is TGTGCCAGCAGCATGTATGGGGGGGTTACCGAGACCCAGTACTTC. It translates to CASSMYGGVTETQYF.

V is TRBV5-4 and J is TRBJ2-7; the D gene is possibly TRBD2 (6 bases). In germline, CDR1 is SGHNT, CDR2 YYREEE (reference sequence). Trimming stripped 5 bases from V and 1 base from J, with 19 bases between. This CDR3 contains 16 residues. Here the CDR3 reads CASSSRLVGGSYEQYF. As DNA, the CDR3 is TGTGCCAGCAGTTCACGTCTGGTGGGAGGTTCCTACGAGCAGTACTTC.

The chain recombines TRBV7-8 with TRBJ2-5; D is perhaps TRBD2 (5 bases). This CDR3 region has 14 residues. Trimming took 5 bases from V and 7 from J, leaving 17 bases between them. Germline CDR1 is SGHVS and CDR2 is FQNEAQ. CDR3 loop: CASSPLASRRTQYF. The CDR3 bases are TGTGCCAGCAGCCCTCTAGCCTCTCGTCGGACCCAGTACTTC.

The chain combines TRBV28 with TRBJ2-7; the D gene is possibly TRBD2 (6 bases). This CDR3 is 12 amino acids long. V was cut by 6 bases and J by 5 bases, with 11 bases left in between. The germline V gene has CDR1 MDHEN and CDR2 SYDVKM. The CDR3 nucleotides are TGTGCCAGCAGACCTGGGGGGAACGAGCAGTACTTC. Protein sequence: CASRPGGNEQYF. Full variable domain (outside the CDR3, taken from reference TRBV28 and TRBJ2-7): DVKVTQSSRYLVKRTGEKVFLECVQDMDHENMFWYRQDPGLGLRLIYFSYDVKMKEKGDIPEGYSVSREKKERFSLILESASTNQTSMYLCASRPGGNEQYFGPGTRLTVT.

The gene calls are TRBV11-1 and TRBJ2-1; a possible D gene is TRBD2 (6 bases). Per germline, CDR1 SGHAT and CDR2 FQDESV (reference sequence). Trimming removed 1 base at V and 4 bases at J, with 14 bases between. The CDR3 contains 16 residues. The CDR3, as DNA: TGTGCCAGCAGCTTAGGAGGTGGGAGGCGATACAATGAGCAGTTCTTC. It codes for CASSLGGGRRYNEQFF.